This T cell receptor (beta chain) was sequenced for a study of T cells in Graves' hyperthyroidism and ophthalmopathy. Broader study findings: Most expanded thyroid clonotypes above 0.001 recurred in blood.

CDR1 and CDR2 (germline): GTSNPN, SVGIG (reference sequence). Trimming stripped 2 bases from V and 2 bases from J, with 9 bases between. This CDR3 is 13 amino acids long. Regions amplified from RNA transcripts were the TCR beta CDR3 regions. Primed by the HTBI set, a first-round RT-PCR was run on the TCR CDR3. Via MiXCR, TCRdb re-called the multiplex PCR reads, giving one row per CDR3 protein. The table lists approximately 740,000 distinct CDR3 sequences, 12% to 15% of them singletons. A remark on this clonotype: The antigen is unknown. A read error is possible here, since a much larger clone lies one base away.

The sample comprised blood. This receptor was identified in a woman aged 18 to 35 with Graves' hyperthyroidism. The V and J genes are TRBV30 and TRBJ1-1; D unclear. This CDR3 is CAWSMAGNTEAFF. For the CDR3, the DNA is TGTGCCTGGAGTATGGCCGGCAACACTGAAGCTTTCTTT.